This T cell receptor (beta chain) came from a study of graft-versus-host responses after intestinal transplantation. Study information: Grafts that recipients had were multivisceral, liver-intestinal, or isolated intestinal transplants. Anti-thymocyte globulin induction, then tacrolimus and steroids for two to four years, went to all recipients. Findings and caveats of the study: Graft-versus-host to host-versus-graft clonal ratios in allografts were high in patients with graft-donor T cell macrochimerism. There were GvH clones found in recipient marrow, and some of them appeared first in ileum or blood.

The CDR3 contains 13 residues. Germline V gene data show CDR1 as MNHNS and CDR2 as SASEGT. Trimming shortened V by 7 bases and J by 8 bases, and 15 bases separated the two germline ends. This clone turned up a few times. The antigen remains undetermined. Sequencing used immunoSEQ multiplex PCR; TCRdb keeps in-frame clones, though not all of them. The sample includes some 82,000 clones, around nine tenths of them seen just once. Sequenced material: unstimulated CD8+ T cells sorted from spleen or lymph node cells, taken before transplant. The TCR comes from a human donor who was the organ donor for an intestinal transplant. The chain recombines TRBV6-1 with TRBJ2-1, with D perhaps matching TRBD2 (6 bases). The CDR3 sequence is CASKAREEDEQFF. DNA of the CDR3: TGTGCCAGCAAGGCCAGGGAGGAGGATGAGCAGTTCTTC.